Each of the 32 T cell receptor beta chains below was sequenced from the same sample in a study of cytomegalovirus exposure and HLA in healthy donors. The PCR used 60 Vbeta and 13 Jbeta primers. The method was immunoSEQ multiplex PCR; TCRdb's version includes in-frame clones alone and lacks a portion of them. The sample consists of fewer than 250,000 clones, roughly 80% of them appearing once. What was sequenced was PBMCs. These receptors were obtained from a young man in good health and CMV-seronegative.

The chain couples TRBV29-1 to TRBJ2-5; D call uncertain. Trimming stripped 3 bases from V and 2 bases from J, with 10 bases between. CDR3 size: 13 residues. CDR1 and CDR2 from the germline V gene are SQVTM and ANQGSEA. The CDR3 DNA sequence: TGCAGCGTTGATACAGTCCTACAAGAGACCCAGTACTTC. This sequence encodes CSVDTVLQETQYF.

The CDR3 DNA sequence: TGCGCCAGCAGCTCCGGGGACTACTACAATGAGCAGTTCTTC. It is translated as CASSSGDYYNEQFF. This chain connects TRBV5-1 to TRBJ2-1; 7 bases align to TRBD2. Germline values: CDR1 SGHRS, CDR2 YFSETQ. The CDR3 runs 14 residues. V was pared by 3 bases and J by 3 bases, with 3 bases of the junction left unmatched.

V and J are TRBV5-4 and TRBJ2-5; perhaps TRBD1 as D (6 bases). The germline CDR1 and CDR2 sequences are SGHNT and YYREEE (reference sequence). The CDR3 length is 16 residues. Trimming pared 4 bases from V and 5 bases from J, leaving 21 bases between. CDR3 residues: CASSSLRDISRETQYF. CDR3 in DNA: TGTGCCAGCAGCAGCCTACGGGACATATCGAGGGAGACCCAGTACTTC.

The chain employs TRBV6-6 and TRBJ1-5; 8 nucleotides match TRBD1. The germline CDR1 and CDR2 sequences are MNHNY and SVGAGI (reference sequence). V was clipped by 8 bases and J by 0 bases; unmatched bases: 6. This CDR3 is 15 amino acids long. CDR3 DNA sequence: TGTGCCAGCCGGCAGGGACAGGCTAGCAATCAGCCCCAGCATTTT. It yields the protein CASRQGQASNQPQHF.

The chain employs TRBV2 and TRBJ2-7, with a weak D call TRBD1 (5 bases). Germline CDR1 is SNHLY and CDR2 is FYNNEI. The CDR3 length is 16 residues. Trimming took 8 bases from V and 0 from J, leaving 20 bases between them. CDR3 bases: TGTGCCAGCCATGAAACCTCGACAGAGAGCTCCTACGAGCAGTACTTC. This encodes CASHETSTESSYEQYF.

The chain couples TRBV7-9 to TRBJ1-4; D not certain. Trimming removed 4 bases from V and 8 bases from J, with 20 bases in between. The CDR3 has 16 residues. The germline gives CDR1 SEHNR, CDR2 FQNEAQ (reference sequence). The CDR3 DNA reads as TGTGCCAGCAGCTCCTACCCTATCGGGGTGGGCGAAAAACTGTTTTTT. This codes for CASSSYPIGVGEKLFF.

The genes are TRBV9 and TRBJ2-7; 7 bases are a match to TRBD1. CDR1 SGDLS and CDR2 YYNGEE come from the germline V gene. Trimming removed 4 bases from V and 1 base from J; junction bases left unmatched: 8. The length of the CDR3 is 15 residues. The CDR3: CASSLGQSQSYEQYF. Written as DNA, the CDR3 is TGTGCCAGCAGCCTGGGACAGTCTCAATCCTACGAGCAGTACTTC.

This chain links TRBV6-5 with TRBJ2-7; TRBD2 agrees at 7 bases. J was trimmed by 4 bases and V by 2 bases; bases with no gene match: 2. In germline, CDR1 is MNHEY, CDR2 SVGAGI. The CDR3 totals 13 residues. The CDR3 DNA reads TGTGCCAGCAGTTACAGGCGGGGGTACGAGCAGTACTTC. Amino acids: CASSYRRGYEQYF.

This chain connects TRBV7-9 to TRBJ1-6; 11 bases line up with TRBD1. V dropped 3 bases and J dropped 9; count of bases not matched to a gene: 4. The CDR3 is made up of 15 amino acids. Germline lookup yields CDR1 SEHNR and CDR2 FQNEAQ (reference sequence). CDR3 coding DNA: TGTGCCAGCAGCTTCGGGACAGGGGGGGGTTCACCCCTCCACTTT. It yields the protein CASSFGTGGGSPLHF.

The CDR3 region has the DNA TGTGCCAGCAGTGACAGTAATTTATACGAGCAGTACTTC. The encoded protein is CASSDSNLYEQYF. The chain carries TRBV6-5 and TRBJ2-7; TRBD1 is a possible D gene (5 bases). V was pared by 5 bases and J by 4 bases, with 12 bases between. The CDR3 length is 13 residues. The germline V gene encodes CDR1 MNHEY and CDR2 SVGAGI.

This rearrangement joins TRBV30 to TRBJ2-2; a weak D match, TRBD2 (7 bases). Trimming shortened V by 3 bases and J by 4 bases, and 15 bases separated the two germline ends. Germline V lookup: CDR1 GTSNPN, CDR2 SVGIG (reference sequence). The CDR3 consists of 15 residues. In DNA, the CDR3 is TGTGCCTGGAGGGTCGAGGGGGGGCTCACCGGGGAGCTGTTTTTT. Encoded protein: CAWRVEGGLTGELFF.

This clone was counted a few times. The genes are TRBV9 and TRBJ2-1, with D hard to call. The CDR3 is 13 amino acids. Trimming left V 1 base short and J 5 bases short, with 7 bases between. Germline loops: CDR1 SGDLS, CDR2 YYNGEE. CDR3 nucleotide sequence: TGTGCCAGCAGCGTAATAGAAAACAATGAGCAGTTCTTC. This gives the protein CASSVIENNEQFF.

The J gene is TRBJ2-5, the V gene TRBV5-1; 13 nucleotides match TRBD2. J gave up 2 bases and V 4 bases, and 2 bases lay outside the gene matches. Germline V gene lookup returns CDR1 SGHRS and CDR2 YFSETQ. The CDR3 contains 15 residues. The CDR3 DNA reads TGCGCCAGCAGCCGGGGACTAGCGGGGCAAGAGACCCAGTACTTC. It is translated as CASSRGLAGQETQYF.

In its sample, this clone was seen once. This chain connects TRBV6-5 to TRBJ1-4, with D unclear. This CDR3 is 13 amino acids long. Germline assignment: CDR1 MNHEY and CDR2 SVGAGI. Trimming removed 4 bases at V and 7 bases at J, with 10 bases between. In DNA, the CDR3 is TGTGCCAGCAGTTTGTGGCGCGGTGAAAAACTGTTTTTT. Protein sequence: CASSLWRGEKLFF.

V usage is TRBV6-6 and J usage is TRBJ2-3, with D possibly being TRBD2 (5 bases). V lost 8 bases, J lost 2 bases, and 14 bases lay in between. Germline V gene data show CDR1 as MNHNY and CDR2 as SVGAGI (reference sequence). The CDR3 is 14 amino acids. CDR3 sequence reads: CASWVDSFTDTQYF. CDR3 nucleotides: TGTGCCAGCTGGGTGGACTCTTTCACAGATACGCAGTATTTT.

The CDR3 protein is CASSRDSYGYTF. CDR3 DNA sequence: TGTGCCAGCAGTCGGGACAGCTATGGCTACACCTTC. The chain employs TRBV28 and TRBJ1-2, with 7 bases that match TRBD1. Per germline, CDR1 MDHEN and CDR2 SYDVKM. Trimming removed 5 bases from V and 4 bases from J; junction bases left unmatched: 1. The length of the CDR3 is 12 residues.

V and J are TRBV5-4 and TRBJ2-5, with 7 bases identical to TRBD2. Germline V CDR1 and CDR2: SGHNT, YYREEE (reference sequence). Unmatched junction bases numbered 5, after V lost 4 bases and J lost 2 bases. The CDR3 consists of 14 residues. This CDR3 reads CASSPRGSQETQYF. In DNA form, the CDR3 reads TGTGCCAGCAGCCCGCGGGGGAGTCAAGAGACCCAGTACTTC.

The CDR3 bases are TGTGCCAGCAGTTACTCGCGATTGGGGGGAGGGCAGTTCTTC. As protein: CASSYSRLGGGQFF. The rearrangement links TRBV6-5 to TRBJ2-1, with TRBD2 as a possible D gene (6 bases). The V and J ends lost 0 bases and 12 bases respectively, with 15 bases between them. Germline lookup yields CDR1 MNHEY and CDR2 SVGAGI. CDR3 length: 14 residues.

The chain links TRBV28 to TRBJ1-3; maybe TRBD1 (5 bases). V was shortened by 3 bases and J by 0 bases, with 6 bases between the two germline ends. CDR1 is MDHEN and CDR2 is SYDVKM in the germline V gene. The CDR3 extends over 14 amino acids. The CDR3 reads CASSFGGSGNTIYF. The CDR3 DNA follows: TGTGCCAGCAGTTTCGGGGGCTCTGGAAACACCATATATTTT.

Written as DNA, the CDR3 is TGTGCCACTGGTAGGGGCGAAAGCAATCAGCCCCAGCATTTT. Its translation: CATGRGESNQPQHF. The chain uses TRBV15 and TRBJ1-5; D may be TRBD1 (5 bases). Trimming stripped 9 bases from V and 1 base from J, with 13 bases between. CDR1 is LNHNV and CDR2 is YYDKDF in the germline V gene (reference sequence). This CDR3 is 14 amino acids long.

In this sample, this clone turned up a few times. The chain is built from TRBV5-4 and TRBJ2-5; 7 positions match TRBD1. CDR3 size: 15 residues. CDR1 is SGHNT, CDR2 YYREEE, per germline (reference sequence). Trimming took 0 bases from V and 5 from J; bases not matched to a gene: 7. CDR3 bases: TGTGCCAGCAGCTTGGGTGTACAGGGGTCCGAGACCCAGTACTTC. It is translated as CASSLGVQGSETQYF.

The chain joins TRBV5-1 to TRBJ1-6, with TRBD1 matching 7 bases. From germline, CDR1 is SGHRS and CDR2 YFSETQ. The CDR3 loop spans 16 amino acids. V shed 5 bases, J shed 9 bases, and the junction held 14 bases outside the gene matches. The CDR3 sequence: CASSLGGGRGLSPLHF. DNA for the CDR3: TGCGCCAGCAGTCTCGGCGGAGGTAGGGGGCTTTCACCCCTCCACTTT.

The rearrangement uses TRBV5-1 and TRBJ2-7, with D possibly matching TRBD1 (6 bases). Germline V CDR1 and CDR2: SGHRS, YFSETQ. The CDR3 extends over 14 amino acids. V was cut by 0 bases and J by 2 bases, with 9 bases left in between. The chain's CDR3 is CASSLEQGTYEQYF. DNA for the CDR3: TGCGCCAGCAGCTTGGAACAGGGTACCTACGAGCAGTACTTC.

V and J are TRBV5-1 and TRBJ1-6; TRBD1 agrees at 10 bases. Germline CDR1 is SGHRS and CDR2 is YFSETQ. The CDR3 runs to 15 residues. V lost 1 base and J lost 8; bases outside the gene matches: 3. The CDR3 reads CASSLQTGGHSPLHF. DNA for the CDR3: TGCGCCAGCAGCTTGCAGACAGGGGGCCATTCACCCCTCCACTTT.

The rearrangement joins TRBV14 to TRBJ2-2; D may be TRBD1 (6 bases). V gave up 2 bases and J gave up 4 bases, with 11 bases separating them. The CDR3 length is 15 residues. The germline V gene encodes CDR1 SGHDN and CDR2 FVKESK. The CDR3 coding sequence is TGTGCCAGCAGCCAAAACAGGGTTGCCACCGGGGAGCTGTTTTTT. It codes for CASSQNRVATGELFF. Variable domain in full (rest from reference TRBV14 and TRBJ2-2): EAGVTQFPSHSVIEKGQTVTLRCDPISGHDNLYWYRRVMGKEIKFLLHFVKESKQDESGMPNNRFLAERTGGTYSTLKVQPAELEDSGVYFCASSQNRVATGELFFGEGSRLTVL.

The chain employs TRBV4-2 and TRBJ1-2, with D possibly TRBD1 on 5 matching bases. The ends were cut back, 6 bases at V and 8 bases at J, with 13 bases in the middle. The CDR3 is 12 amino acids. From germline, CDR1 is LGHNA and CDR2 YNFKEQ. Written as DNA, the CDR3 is TGTGCCAGCAGTCAACAGGAGGGCGGCTACACCTTC. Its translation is CASSQQEGGYTF.

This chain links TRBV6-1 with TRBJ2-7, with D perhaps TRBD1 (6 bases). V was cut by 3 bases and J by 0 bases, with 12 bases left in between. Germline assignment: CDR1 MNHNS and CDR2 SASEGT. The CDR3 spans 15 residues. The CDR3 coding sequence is TGTGCCAGCAGTGACCGGACAGCTTTCTCCTACGAGCAGTACTTC. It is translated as CASSDRTAFSYEQYF.

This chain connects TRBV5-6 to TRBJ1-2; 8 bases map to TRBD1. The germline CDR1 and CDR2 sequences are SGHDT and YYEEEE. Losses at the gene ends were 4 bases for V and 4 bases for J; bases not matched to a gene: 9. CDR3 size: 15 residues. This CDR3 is CASSPGQVNAYGYTF. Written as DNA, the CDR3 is TGTGCCAGCAGCCCGGGACAGGTTAACGCCTATGGCTACACCTTC.

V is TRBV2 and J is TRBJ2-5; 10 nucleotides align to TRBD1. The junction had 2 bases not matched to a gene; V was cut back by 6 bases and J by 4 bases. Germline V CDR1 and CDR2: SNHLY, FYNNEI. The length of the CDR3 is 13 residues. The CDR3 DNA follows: TGTGCCAGCAGCCGGGACAGGGGAGAGACCCAGTACTTC. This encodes CASSRDRGETQYF.

Written as DNA, the CDR3 is TGTGCCAGCCCCACCCGGGACAGGGGTAGGCAGTACTTC. Amino acid sequence: CASPTRDRGRQYF. This rearrangement joins TRBV6-1 to TRBJ2-7, with 10 bases fitting TRBD1. The length of the CDR3 is 13 residues. The V gene end was trimmed by 8 bases and the J gene end by 9 bases; junction bases not matched to a gene: 10. Looked up from germline, CDR1 is MNHNS and CDR2 is SASEGT.

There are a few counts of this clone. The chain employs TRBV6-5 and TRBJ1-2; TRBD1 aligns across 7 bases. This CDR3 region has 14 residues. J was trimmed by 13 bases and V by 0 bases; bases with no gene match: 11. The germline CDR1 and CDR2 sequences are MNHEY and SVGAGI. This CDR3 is CASSYSTRGDLLTF. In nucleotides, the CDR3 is TGTGCCAGCAGTTACTCGACCAGGGGGGATCTTCTCACCTTC.

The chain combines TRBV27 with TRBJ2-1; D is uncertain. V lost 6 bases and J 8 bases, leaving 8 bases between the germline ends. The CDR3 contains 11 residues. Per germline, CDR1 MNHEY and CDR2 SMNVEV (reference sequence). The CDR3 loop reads CASSQNDEQFF. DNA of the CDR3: TGTGCCAGCAGCCAGAACGATGAGCAGTTCTTC.